The next 26 T cell receptor beta chains were all read from a single sample in a study of HIV-infected children after antiretroviral therapy interruption. This sample's treatment: PENTA 11 planned treatment interruption arm or continuous ART arm. Unique molecular identifiers were included in an RNA-based 3' RACE TCR library. TCRdb redid the calling of the 3' RACE reads with MiXCR, one entry per CDR3 protein. The sample contains approximately 89,000 distinct CDR3 sequences, roughly 6.7% of which appear only once. The sample consisted of CD45RA+ CD4+ T cells from PBMCs, pooled from several time points, taken from a donor given antiretroviral therapy, either interrupted or continuous. Subset in this sample: naive CD4+ CD45RA+ CD45RO- T cells. These receptors were collected from a pool of human donors with HIV.

There are many counts of this clonotype. J is TRBJ2-1 and V is TRBV24-1, with 9 bases aligning to TRBD2. CDR3 size: 16 residues. Looked up from germline, CDR1 is KGHDR and CDR2 is SFDVKD. Losses at the gene ends were 4 bases for V and 6 bases for J; bases not matched to a gene: 9. Written as DNA, the CDR3 is TGTGCCACCAGTGACCGCGCTAGCGGGAAACCCAATGAGCAGTTCTTC. It codes for CATSDRASGKPNEQFF.

V gene TRBV20-1 combines with J gene TRBJ2-7, with D maybe TRBD2 (6 bases). CDR3 size: 14 residues. Germline values: CDR1 DFQATT, CDR2 SNEGSKA (reference sequence). Deletions cut 6 bases from V and 2 bases from J, with 17 bases between. The CDR3 here is CSASQGSGPYEQYF. CDR3 nucleotide sequence: TGCAGTGCGAGCCAGGGTAGCGGTCCCTACGAGCAGTACTTC.

This clonotype showed up many times. The rearrangement links TRBV18 to TRBJ2-2, with a weak D call TRBD2 (5 bases). Germline V gives CDR1 KGHSH, CDR2 LQKENI. V was cut by 2 bases and J by 6 bases, with 10 bases left in between. The length of the CDR3 is 14 residues. CDR3 in DNA: TGTGCCAGCTCACCAACACGGGGTTCCGGGGAGCTGTTTTTT. Translating it yields CASSPTRGSGELFF.

The V gene is TRBV29-1, the J gene TRBJ1-1, with TRBD1 as a possible D gene (5 bases). Germline CDR1 reads SQVTM; CDR2 reads ANQGSEA. V gave up 5 bases and J gave up 1 base, with 11 bases separating them. CDR3 length: 13 residues. The CDR3 bases are TGCAGCGTTAGAGACAGAACGAACACTGAAGCTTTCTTT. This sequence encodes CSVRDRTNTEAFF.

V gene TRBV10-1 combines with J gene TRBJ2-2; D is unclear. Germline assignment: CDR1 WNHNN and CDR2 SYGVQD (reference sequence). V lost 6 bases to trimming and J lost 0 bases, with 17 bases between them. The length of the CDR3 is 17 residues. As DNA, the CDR3 is TGCGCCAGCAGCCCACGGACCATATTTGCGAACACCGGGGAGCTGTTTTTT. Translation gives CASSPRTIFANTGELFF.

J is TRBJ2-7 and V is TRBV7-2, with a tentative D call TRBD1 (6 bases). The CDR3 spans 18 residues. V lost 7 bases and J lost 0, with 25 bases in between. Germline CDR1 and CDR2: SGHTA and FQGNSA. The CDR3 sequence: CASIFQGHDRTSSYEQYF. CDR3 coding DNA: TGTGCCAGCATCTTTCAGGGACACGACAGAACATCCTCCTACGAGCAGTACTTC.

This clonotype was found a few times. This chain uses TRBV12-5 with TRBJ2-1; the match to TRBD2 covers 16 bases. The V and J ends lost 2 bases and 1 base, in that order; junction bases with no gene match: 11. This CDR3 region has 21 residues. Germline CDR1 and CDR2: LGHNT and FRNRAP. CDR3 sequence reads: CASGLRFSGLAGGASYNEQFF. The CDR3, as DNA: TGTGCTAGTGGTTTGCGGTTCTCGGGACTAGCGGGAGGGGCTTCCTACAATGAGCAGTTCTTC.

In this sample, this clonotype turned up many times. This chain uses TRBV19 with TRBJ1-5, with a possible D match to TRBD1 (5 bases). There are 16 residues in the CDR3. V shed 4 bases and J shed 2 bases, with 15 bases lying between them. The V gene's germline CDR1 is LNHDA and CDR2 SQIVND (reference sequence). This chain's CDR3 is CASSTVTGEGNQPQHF. The CDR3 nucleotides read TGTGCCAGTAGTACTGTAACGGGGGAGGGCAATCAGCCCCAGCATTTT.

This clonotype was observed many times. CDR3 sequence: CAGTSGSFADTQYF. The CDR3 bases are TGTGCCGGGACTAGCGGGAGCTTCGCAGATACGCAGTATTTT. The rearrangement links TRBV2 to TRBJ2-3; TRBD2 matches at 14 bases. The CDR3 totals 14 residues. J lost 4 bases, V lost 11 bases, and 5 bases had no gene match. Germline loops: CDR1 SNHLY, CDR2 FYNNEI.

This clonotype appeared many times. This sequence joins TRBV5-1 and TRBJ1-1; possible D gene TRBD1, 6 bases. CDR3 length equals 14 residues. The germline CDR1 and CDR2 sequences are SGHRS and YFSETQ. Trimming removed 2 bases from V and 7 bases from J, with 15 bases in between. The CDR3 bases are TGCGCCAGCAGCTTAATAGGAGGACAGATTGAAGCTTTCTTT. The encoded protein is CASSLIGGQIEAFF.

At least ten counts were recorded for this clonotype. The chain joins TRBV6-5 to TRBJ1-6; 7 bases are shared with TRBD1. The length of the CDR3 is 18 residues. The V gene end was trimmed by 0 bases and the J gene end by 5 bases; junction bases not matched to a gene: 10. Germline-derived CDR1 and CDR2 are MNHEY and SVGAGI. CDR3 sequence (DNA): TGTGCCAGCAGTTACTCGAACAGGGGTACAACGAATAATTCACCCCTCCACTTT. Translation: CASSYSNRGTTNNSPLHF.

This clonotype has ten or more counts. V and J are TRBV10-1 and TRBJ2-5; the D is unclear. V was pared by 8 bases and J by 4 bases, with 20 bases between. The length of the CDR3 is 15 residues. Germline-derived CDR1 and CDR2 are WNHNN and SYGVQD (reference sequence). The DNA for the CDR3 is TGCGCCAGCGTAGGATCCGGAACCCCCTCAGAGACCCAGTACTTC. Its translation: CASVGSGTPSETQYF.

The J gene is TRBJ1-1, the V gene TRBV5-1, with TRBD1 matching over 7 bases. Trimming removed 2 bases from V and 4 bases from J; junction bases left unmatched: 5. The CDR3 spans 14 residues. The germline V gene has CDR1 SGHRS and CDR2 YFSETQ. The CDR3 reads CASSFRQGSTEAFF. The CDR3 DNA reads TGCGCCAGCAGCTTCCGACAGGGATCCACTGAAGCTTTCTTT. The entire variable domain, with the rest obtained from reference TRBV5-1 and TRBJ1-1, is as follows: KAGVTQTPRYLIKTRGQQVTLSCSPISGHRSVSWYQQTPGQGLQFLFEYFSETQRNKGNFPGRFSGRQFSNSRSEMNVSTLELGDSALYLCASSFRQGSTEAFFGQGTRLTVV.

This clonotype was seen at least ten times. This rearrangement joins TRBV29-1 to TRBJ2-1; TRBD2 aligns across 15 bases. Trimming took 6 bases from V and 1 from J; bases not matched to a gene: 7. CDR1 SQVTM and CDR2 ANQGSEA come from the germline V gene. This CDR3 is built from 17 residues. The CDR3 region is CSVGLAGGLRSYNEQFF. Here the CDR3 DNA reads TGCAGCGTGGGACTAGCGGGAGGACTCCGGTCCTACAATGAGCAGTTCTTC.

This clonotype was seen a handful of times. V gene TRBV3-1 combines with J gene TRBJ2-1; 9 bases are shared with TRBD2. CDR1 is LGHDT and CDR2 is YNNKEL in the germline V gene (reference sequence). The ends lost 0 bases at V and 10 bases at J; junction bases unmatched: 7. The CDR3 is made up of 15 amino acids. CDR3 loop: CASSQEIAGVPEQFF. The CDR3 region has the DNA TGTGCCAGCAGCCAAGAAATAGCGGGAGTACCCGAGCAGTTCTTC.

Regarding this clonotype: With a much larger clone just one base away, this may be a read error. J is TRBJ2-7 and V is TRBV19, with TRBD2 as a possible D gene (6 bases). V lost 7 bases to trimming and J lost 5 bases, with 18 bases between them. From germline, CDR1 is LNHDA and CDR2 SQIVND (reference sequence). The CDR3 totals 14 residues. CDR3 residues: CASNIRGAPNEQYF. The CDR3 bases are TGTGCCAGTAATATCCGCGGGGCCCCCAACGAGCAGTACTTC.

The genes are TRBV6-1 and TRBJ2-2; 10 bases map to TRBD1. Per germline, CDR1 MNHNS and CDR2 SASEGT. This CDR3 has 16 amino acids. With 5 bases clipped from V and 4 bases from J, the junction kept 7 bases outside the gene matches. CDR3 DNA: TGTGCCAGCAGTCACAGGACAGGGGGGATCACCGGGGAGCTGTTTTTT. Its protein is CASSHRTGGITGELFF.

This clonotype has at least ten counts. V usage is TRBV29-1 and J usage is TRBJ1-2; 7 bases agree with TRBD1. Per germline, CDR1 SQVTM and CDR2 ANQGSEA. The length of the CDR3 is 12 residues. After removal of 5 bases from V and 8 bases from J, the junction contained 8 bases not matched to a gene. The CDR3, as DNA: TGCAGCGTTCATCGTTTGGGACAGGGCTACACCTTC. It codes for CSVHRLGQGYTF.

Many counts were recorded for this clonotype. The rearrangement joins TRBV20-1 to TRBJ1-4; D is unclear. The germline V gene encodes CDR1 DFQATT and CDR2 SNEGSKA (reference sequence). V was shortened by 0 bases and J by 3 bases, with 11 bases between the two germline ends. CDR3 length: 15 residues. Written as DNA, the CDR3 is TGCAGTGCTAGAGATTTGACGGATTCTAATGAAAAACTGTTTTTT. Residues: CSARDLTDSNEKLFF.

This clonotype has a count of ten or more. The chain joins TRBV12-3 or TRBV12-4 to TRBJ1-2; 7 bases align to TRBD1. V dropped 5 bases and J dropped 9; count of bases not matched to a gene: 9. There are 13 residues in the CDR3. The CDR3 loop reads CASSRDRWTSYTF. As DNA, the CDR3 is TGTGCCAGCAGTCGGGACAGATGGACTAGCTACACCTTC.

There are many counts of this clonotype. The genes are TRBV24-1 and TRBJ1-1, with 12 positions matching TRBD1. The germline V gene has CDR1 KGHDR and CDR2 SFDVKD. Unmatched junction bases numbered 4, after V lost 8 bases and J lost 7 bases. The CDR3 covers 13 residues. The CDR3 sequence is CATTGQGAGEAFF. The CDR3 DNA reads TGTGCCACCACGGGACAGGGGGCCGGTGAAGCTTTCTTT.

The V gene is TRBV6-2 or TRBV6-3, the J gene TRBJ2-1; 7 bases are shared with TRBD2. This CDR3 is built from 14 residues. With 7 bases clipped from V and 0 bases from J, the junction kept 3 bases outside the gene matches. In germline, CDR1 is MNHEY, CDR2 SVGEGT. CDR3 DNA: TGTGCCAGCACTGGGGGGGGCTCCTACAATGAGCAGTTCTTC. It yields the protein CASTGGGSYNEQFF.

This clonotype has a count of ten or more. This chain links TRBV2 with TRBJ1-1; D gene ambiguous. Trimming cost V 7 bases and J 4 bases, with 13 bases left between them. The germline gives CDR1 SNHLY, CDR2 FYNNEI. The CDR3 length is 13 residues. The CDR3 DNA sequence: TGTGCCAGCAAAGGAGGGTTGGGCACTGAAGCTTTCTTT. Residues: CASKGGLGTEAFF.

This clonotype was counted many times. The chain is built from TRBV11-2 and TRBJ2-7; no clear D gene. Per germline, CDR1 SGHAT and CDR2 FQNNGV. V lost 2 bases and J 6 bases, leaving 8 bases between the germline ends. The CDR3 runs to 12 residues. CDR3 in amino acids: CASSLLTGEQYF. CDR3 in DNA: TGTGCCAGCAGCTTACTGACGGGCGAGCAGTACTTC.

This clonotype was picked up a small number of times. The chain is built from TRBV30 and TRBJ1-4, with 9 bases fitting TRBD1. CDR1 is GTSNPN and CDR2 is SVGIG in the germline V gene (reference sequence). Germline trimming cut 0 bases from V and 8 bases from J; bases unmatched to any gene: 4. This CDR3 has 14 residues. CDR3 loop: CAWSVTGGGEKLFF. The CDR3, as DNA: TGTGCCTGGAGTGTGACAGGGGGGGGGGAAAAACTGTTTTTT.

This clonotype has at least ten counts. V and J are TRBV19 and TRBJ2-3; 7 bases agree with TRBD2. The CDR3 covers 19 residues. J was trimmed by 2 bases and V by 0 bases; bases with no gene match: 14. In germline, CDR1 is LNHDA, CDR2 SQIVND (reference sequence). CDR3 in amino acids: CASSIDLRTSQSTTDTQYF. The DNA of the CDR3 is TGTGCCAGTAGTATAGATCTTCGGACTAGTCAGAGTACCACAGATACGCAGTATTTT.